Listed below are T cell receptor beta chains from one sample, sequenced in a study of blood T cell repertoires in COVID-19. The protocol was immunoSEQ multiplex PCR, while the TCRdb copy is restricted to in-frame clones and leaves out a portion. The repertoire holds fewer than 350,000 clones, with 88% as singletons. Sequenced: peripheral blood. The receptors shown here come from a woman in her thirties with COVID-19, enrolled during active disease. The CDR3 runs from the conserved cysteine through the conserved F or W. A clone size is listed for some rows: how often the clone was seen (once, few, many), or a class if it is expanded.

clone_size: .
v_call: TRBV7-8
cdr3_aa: CASSLEGGVNTEAFF

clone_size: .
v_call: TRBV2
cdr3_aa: CASSELVMNTEAFF

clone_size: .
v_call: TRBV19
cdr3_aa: CASSTDREEKLFF

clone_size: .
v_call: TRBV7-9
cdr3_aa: CASSLLGQGRYGYTF

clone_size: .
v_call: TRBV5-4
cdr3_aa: CASSLNRNLYGYTF

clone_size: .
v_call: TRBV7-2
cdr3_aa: CASSPQSQTVVYGYTF

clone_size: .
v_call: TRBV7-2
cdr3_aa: CASSLAGSSTDTQYF

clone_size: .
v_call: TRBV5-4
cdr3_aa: CASSLRSSTDTQYF

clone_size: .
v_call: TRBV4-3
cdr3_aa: CASSQGGLAGTDTQYF

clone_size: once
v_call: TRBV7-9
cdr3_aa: CASSSLTYEQYF

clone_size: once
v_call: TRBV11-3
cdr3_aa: CASSLSVGDTQYF